This T cell receptor (beta chain) is from a study of blood T cell repertoires in COVID-19. The wider study: Acute and convalescent COVID-19 specimens originated in the United States, Italy and Spain. PBMCs, B-cell-depleted T cells, or T cells were the source of the cDNA or gDNA that made up the material.

CDR1 and CDR2 (germline): KGHSH, LQKENI. This CDR3 has 15 residues. The J segment lost 2 bases and the V segment lost 6 bases, leaving 7 bases of the junction unmatched. In the study's own analysis: Reference gene primer amplification in the assay estimated nucleated cell counts. Sequencing used immunoSEQ multiplex PCR; TCRdb keeps in-frame clones, though not all of them. D and trimming come from the DNA, and the V and J calls and clone size come from that table. Here the sample spans approximately 100,000 clones, approximately 92% being singletons. This clone was detected once. The chain carries TRBV18 and TRBJ2-1, with TRBD1 matching 7 bases. This clonotype was sampled from a man in his forties or fifties with active COVID-19. Sequenced input: peripheral blood. CDR3 sequence reads: CASSRPGQTYNEQFF. CDR3 DNA sequence: TGTGCCAGCTCCCGACCGGGACAGACCTACAATGAGCAGTTCTTC.